The present entry profiles one TCR beta chain with its context. Its specificity is not known. This sample stems from a study of OX40 agonist ivuxolimab in advanced cancers. Study background: Three patients had partial responses: one hepatocellular carcinoma, two cutaneous melanoma. Study-wide points: Determination of antigen specificity was not performed for the expanded peripheral T cells.

Sequencing used immunoSEQ multiplex PCR; TCRdb keeps in-frame clones, though not all of them. The sample carries about 74,000 clones, roughly 80% recorded once. The CDR3 covers 13 residues. V dropped 5 bases and J dropped 8; count of bases not matched to a gene: 3. Germline V gene data show CDR1 as SGHTA and CDR2 as FQGNSA. This TCR derives from an adult with an advanced solid tumor such as melanoma, head and neck, liver or kidney cancer. This chain joins TRBV7-2 and TRBJ1-6; TRBD1 matches 7 bases. The sequences come from CD4+ or CD8+ T cells sorted from blood, collected in a trial of the OX40 agonist ivuxolimab. The CDR3 here is CASSPTGDSPLHF. The DNA of the CDR3 is TGTGCCAGCAGCCCTACAGGGGATTCACCCCTCCACTTT.